These 11 T cell receptor beta chains originate from one sample sequenced in a study of blood T cell repertoires in COVID-19 (dated by TCRdb to 2020 to 2021). Libraries were prepared through the immunoSEQ multiplex PCR assay. TCRdb retrieved this table from immuneACCESS and kept in-frame rearrangements only. Not all clones are present; in checked studies, unresolved V genes account for under half, and no reason is known for the remainder. The sample records just under 55,000 clones, under 85% of which are singletons. The top ten clonotypes cover under 2% of the sample. Sequencing used peripheral blood. These receptor sequences come from a woman aged 55-69 years with acute or convalescent COVID-19.

The V gene is TRBV5-4, the J gene TRBJ2-3; 10 positions match TRBD2. CDR1 is SGHNT and CDR2 is YYREEE in the germline V gene (reference sequence). CDR3 length: 14 amino acids. The V segment lost 4 bases and the J segment 4 bases; nucleotides outside the gene matches: 3. DNA of the CDR3: TGTGCCAGCAGCGTTAGCGGGGGGCCAGATACGCAGTATTTT. This translates into CASSVSGGPDTQYF.

The chain uses TRBV7-2 and TRBJ1-1; TRBD1 aligns across 7 bases. The germline CDR1 and CDR2 sequences are SGHTA and FQGNSA. V lost 4 bases, J lost 0 bases, and 2 bases stayed unmatched. The CDR3 covers 14 residues. CDR3 DNA sequence: TGTGCCAGCAGCTCCGGGACAGTGAACACTGAAGCTTTCTTT. Encoded protein: CASSSGTVNTEAFF.

The gene calls are TRBV11-3 and TRBJ2-5, with D possibly being TRBD2 (6 bases). The CDR3 has 18 amino acids. The ends were cut back, 5 bases at V and 1 base at J, with 23 bases in the middle. From germline, CDR1 is SGHNT and CDR2 YENEEA. The DNA of the CDR3 is TGTGCCAGCAGCCCACCTAATAATAGCGGAGAAGCCCAAGAGACCCAGTACTTC. Encoded protein: CASSPPNNSGEAQETQYF.

J is TRBJ2-7 and V is TRBV5-1; 7 nucleotides line up with TRBD1. Trimming took 6 bases from V and 3 from J; bases not matched to a gene: 9. The CDR3 totals 14 residues. CDR1 is SGHRS and CDR2 is YFSETQ in the germline V gene. This CDR3 reads CASTPRQGFYEQYF. In DNA form, the CDR3 reads TGCGCCAGCACCCCCAGACAGGGCTTCTACGAGCAGTACTTC.

The gene calls are TRBV2 and TRBJ1-5, with D unresolved. In germline, CDR1 is SNHLY, CDR2 FYNNEI. The CDR3 consists of 15 residues. V was pared by 2 bases and J by 4 bases, with 12 bases between. The CDR3 nucleotides read TGTGCCAGCAGTGAACAAGTAGTCCGGAATCAGCCCCAGCATTTT. Amino acid sequence: CASSEQVVRNQPQHF.

The genes are TRBV29-1 and TRBJ2-1, with 9 bases aligning to TRBD1. CDR1 and CDR2 (germline): SQVTM, ANQGSEA. Unmatched junction bases numbered 12, after V lost 6 bases and J lost 0 bases. The CDR3 is made up of 17 amino acids. The CDR3 sequence is CSVVPGQGASSYNEQFF. CDR3 nucleotide sequence: TGCAGCGTCGTCCCGGGACAGGGAGCGAGCTCCTACAATGAGCAGTTCTTC.

This clone was picked up a small number of times. The chain combines TRBV11-2 with TRBJ2-7; maybe TRBD2 (6 bases). Trimming took 5 bases from V and 7 from J, leaving 15 bases between them. The CDR3 has 13 amino acids. Germline V gene sequence: CDR1 SGHAT, CDR2 FQNNGV. CDR3 DNA sequence: TGTGCCAGCAGCCGGGACTTCCTCCGGGAGCAGTACTTC. Amino acids: CASSRDFLREQYF. The full variable domain, its missing parts supplied by reference TRBV11-2 and TRBJ2-7, is EAGVAQSPRYKIIEKRQSVAFWCNPISGHATLYWYQQILGQGPKLLIQFQNNGVVDDSQLPKDRFSAERLKGVDSTLKIQPAKLEDSAVYLCASSRDFLREQYFGPGTRLTVT.

The V gene is TRBV4-1, the J gene TRBJ2-3; D not resolved. V was shortened by 2 bases and J by 0 bases, with 9 bases between the two germline ends. The V gene's germline CDR1 is MGHRA and CDR2 YSYEKL. The CDR3 covers 15 residues. The CDR3 DNA is TGCGCCAGCAGCCAAATACTATTTAGCACAGATACGCAGTATTTT. This gives the protein CASSQILFSTDTQYF.

The chain carries TRBV2 and TRBJ1-4; 8 nucleotides line up with TRBD1. Trimming took 6 bases from V and 8 from J; bases not matched to a gene: 11. The length of the CDR3 is 15 residues. CDR1 is SNHLY and CDR2 is FYNNEI in the germline V gene. This CDR3 reads CASSDGTGLGEKLFF. CDR3 sequence (DNA): TGTGCCAGCAGCGATGGGACAGGCCTGGGGGAAAAACTGTTTTTT.

This clone was observed once. The CDR3 DNA follows: TGTGCCAGCTCACCAGGAGGGAGCTCTAATGAAAAACTGTTTTTT. Amino acids: CASSPGGSSNEKLFF. The J gene is TRBJ1-4, the V gene TRBV18; unclear D gene. The germline V gene encodes CDR1 KGHSH and CDR2 LQKENI. Trimming took 2 bases from V and 3 from J, leaving 10 bases between them. The CDR3 has 15 amino acids.

The chain uses TRBV19 and TRBJ1-5; D remains ambiguous. The CDR3 is 14 residues long. V gave up 2 bases and J gave up 3 bases, with 8 bases separating them. The germline V gene encodes CDR1 LNHDA and CDR2 SQIVND (reference sequence). CDR3 in DNA: TGTGCCAGTAGTATACGTATGGCCAATCAGCCCCAGCATTTT. Its translation is CASSIRMANQPQHF.